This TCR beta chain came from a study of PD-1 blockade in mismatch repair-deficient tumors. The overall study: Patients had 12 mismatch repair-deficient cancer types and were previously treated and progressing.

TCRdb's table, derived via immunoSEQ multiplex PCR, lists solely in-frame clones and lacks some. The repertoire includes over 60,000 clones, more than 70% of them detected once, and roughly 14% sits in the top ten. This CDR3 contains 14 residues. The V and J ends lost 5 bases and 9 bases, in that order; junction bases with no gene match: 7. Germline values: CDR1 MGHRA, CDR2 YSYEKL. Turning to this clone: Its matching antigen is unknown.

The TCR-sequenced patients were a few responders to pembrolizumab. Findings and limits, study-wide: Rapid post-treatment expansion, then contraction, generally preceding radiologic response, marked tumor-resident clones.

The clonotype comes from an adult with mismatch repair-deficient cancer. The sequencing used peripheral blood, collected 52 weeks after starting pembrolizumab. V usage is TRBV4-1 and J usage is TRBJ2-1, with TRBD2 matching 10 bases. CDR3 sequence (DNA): TGCGCCAGCAGCACCTCTAGCGGGAGTACTGAGCAGTTCTTC. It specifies CASSTSSGSTEQFF.